The rows below give T cell receptor beta chains drawn from one sample of a study of control samples from healthy donors and cancer patients. Data came from immunoSEQ multiplex PCR; TCRdb stores just in-frame clones and leaves some out. This sample has over 60,000 clones, with around 90% found just once. Sequencing was done on a sample of PBMCs. All receptors derive from a woman aged 55-69 years with head and neck cancer. Each CDR3 is given without its conserved first and last residue. Size values are once, few and many counts, or a class for expanded clones, and some rows have none.

v_call: TRBV24-1
cdr3_length: 15
clone_size: -
cdr3_aa: ATSAVVTSGSPYEQY

v_call: TRBV7-2
cdr3_length: 11
clone_size: few
cdr3_aa: ASSPEGTGELF

v_call: TRBV9
cdr3_length: 17
clone_size: -
cdr3_aa: ASSVEGASSESSYNEQF

v_call: TRBV5-1
cdr3_length: 13
clone_size: -
cdr3_aa: ASHQLAGVSETQY

v_call: TRBV5-1
cdr3_length: 13
clone_size: -
cdr3_aa: ASSTTGQNTGELF

v_call: TRBV2
cdr3_length: 13
clone_size: -
cdr3_aa: ASNPDGPNTGELF

v_call: TRBV29-1
cdr3_length: 12
clone_size: once
cdr3_aa: SVGTSGRINEQF

v_call: TRBV30
cdr3_length: 11
clone_size: -
cdr3_aa: AWSVGILDEQF

v_call: TRBV30
cdr3_length: 13
clone_size: -
cdr3_aa: AWSVKKGSNQPQH

v_call: TRBV4-2
cdr3_length: 13
clone_size: -
cdr3_aa: ASSQEVEKPNEQF

v_call: TRBV20-1
cdr3_length: 12
clone_size: -
cdr3_aa: SASSGGRRYEQY

v_call: TRBV6-1
cdr3_length: 13
clone_size: -
cdr3_aa: ASSEAVGNTGELF

v_call: TRBV6-5
cdr3_length: 11
clone_size: -
cdr3_aa: ASSRQLNSPLH

v_call: TRBV4-3
cdr3_length: 17
clone_size: -
cdr3_aa: ASSQVFFSTSGSSDTQY

v_call: TRBV5-4
cdr3_length: 13
clone_size: -
cdr3_aa: ASSLERSSFYEQY

v_call: TRBV23-1
cdr3_length: 14
clone_size: -
cdr3_aa: ASSQSQFPTNEKLF

v_call: TRBV19
cdr3_length: 14
clone_size: -
cdr3_aa: ASSIVAARVYFEAF

v_call: TRBV18
cdr3_length: 12
clone_size: -
cdr3_aa: ASSPPGQEHGYT

v_call: TRBV3-1/TRBV3-2
cdr3_length: 12
clone_size: once
cdr3_aa: ASSHPDRGNGYT

v_call: TRBV19
cdr3_length: 14
clone_size: -
cdr3_aa: ASSIDGTPRNQPQH